This TCR beta chain stems from a study of technical replicates of blood from a few donors. This clone was seen just once. V was pared by 4 bases and J by 8 bases, with 11 bases of the junction left unmatched. The CDR3 totals 15 residues. From germline, CDR1 is LNHDA and CDR2 SQIVND (reference sequence). TCRdb's table, derived via immunoSEQ multiplex PCR, lists solely in-frame clones and lacks some. The sample has about 12,000 clones, 85% to 95% seen once; the top ten hold 7.2%. Specimen: PBMCs. This chain uses TRBV19 with TRBJ1-2; the match to TRBD1 covers 9 bases. This sequence was found in a human donor in good health. The CDR3 bases are TGTGCCAGTAGTAGAGGGTGGACAGGGGTTCGCGGCTACACCTTC. It translates to CASSRGWTGVRGYTF.